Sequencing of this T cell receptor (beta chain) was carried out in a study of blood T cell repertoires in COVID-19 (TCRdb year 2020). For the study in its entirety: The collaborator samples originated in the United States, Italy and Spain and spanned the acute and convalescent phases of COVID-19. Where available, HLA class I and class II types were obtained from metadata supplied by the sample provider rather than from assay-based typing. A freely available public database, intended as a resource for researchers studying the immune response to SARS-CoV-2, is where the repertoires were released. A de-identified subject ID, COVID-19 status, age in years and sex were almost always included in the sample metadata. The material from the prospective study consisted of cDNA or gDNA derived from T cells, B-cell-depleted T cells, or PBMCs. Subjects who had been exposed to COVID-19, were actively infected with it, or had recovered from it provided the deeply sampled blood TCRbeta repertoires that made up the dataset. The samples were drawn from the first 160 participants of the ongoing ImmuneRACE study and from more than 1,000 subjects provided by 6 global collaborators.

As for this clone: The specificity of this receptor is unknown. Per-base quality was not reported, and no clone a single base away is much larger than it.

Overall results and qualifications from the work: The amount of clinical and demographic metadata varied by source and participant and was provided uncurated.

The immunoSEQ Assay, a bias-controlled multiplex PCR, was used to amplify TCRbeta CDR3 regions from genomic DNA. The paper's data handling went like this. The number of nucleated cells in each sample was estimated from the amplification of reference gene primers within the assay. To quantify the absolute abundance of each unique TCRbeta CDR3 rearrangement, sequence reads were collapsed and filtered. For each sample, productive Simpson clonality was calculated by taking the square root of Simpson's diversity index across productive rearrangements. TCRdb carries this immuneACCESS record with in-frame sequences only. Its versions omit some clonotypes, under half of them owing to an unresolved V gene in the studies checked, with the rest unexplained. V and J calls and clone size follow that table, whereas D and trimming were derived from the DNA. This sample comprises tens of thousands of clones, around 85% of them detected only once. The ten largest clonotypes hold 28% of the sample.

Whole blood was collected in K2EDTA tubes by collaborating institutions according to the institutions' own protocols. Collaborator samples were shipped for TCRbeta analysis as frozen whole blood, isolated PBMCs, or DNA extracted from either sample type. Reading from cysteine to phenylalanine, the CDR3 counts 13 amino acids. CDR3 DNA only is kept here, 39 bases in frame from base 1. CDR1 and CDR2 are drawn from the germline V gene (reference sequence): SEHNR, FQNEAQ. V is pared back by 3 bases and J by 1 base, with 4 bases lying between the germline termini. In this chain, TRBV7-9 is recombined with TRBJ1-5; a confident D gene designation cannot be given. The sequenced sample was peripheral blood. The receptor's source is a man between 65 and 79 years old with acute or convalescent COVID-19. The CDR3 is CASSFESNQPQHF. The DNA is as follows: TGTGCCAGCAGCTTTGAGAGCAATCAGCCCCAGCATTTT.